These T cell receptor beta chains were read from a single sample in a study of human T cells and chemical hapten exposure. MiXCR, applied by TCRdb to the RACE reads, yields one record per CDR3 protein. The sample includes around 120,000 distinct CDR3 sequences, 13% of them seen just once. Specimen: whole blood, collected in connection with sensitization to the hapten diphenylcyclopropenone (DPC). These receptors were obtained from a woman between 18 and 29 years old with alopecia areata. Some clones in this sample may be carry-over from other donors' samples. The CDR3 runs from the conserved cysteine through the conserved F or W. The order of the fields is V gene, J gene, D gene, clone size, CDR3 protein, CDR3 DNA. A D gene is named only where the DNA matches it firmly. Clone size appears in some rows only: once, few, many, or a class for an expanded clone.

TRBV9,TRBJ1-6,-,few,CASSVTWNSPLHF,TGTGCCAGCAGCGTCACATGGAATTCACCCCTCCACTTT
TRBV4-3,TRBJ1-6,-,-,CASSQGSGPYNSPLHF,TGCGCCAGCAGCCAAGGAAGTGGGCCCTATAATTCACCCCTCCACTTT
TRBV7-3,TRBJ2-2,-,many,CASSQDPSGAGELFF,TGTGCCAGCAGCCAAGACCCATCCGGGGCCGGGGAGCTGTTTTTT
TRBV5-8,TRBJ1-6,TRBD1,many,CASSIDRGTNSPLHF,TGTGCCAGCAGCATCGACAGGGGGACGAATTCACCCCTCCACTTT
TRBV3-1,TRBJ1-2,TRBD1,few,CASSLETGDYGYTF,TGTGCCAGCAGCCTGGAGACAGGGGACTATGGCTACACCTTC
TRBV7-2,TRBJ1-1,-,-,CASSSQRRAGNTEAFF,TGTGCCAGCAGCTCTCAACGGAGGGCAGGGAACACTGAAGCTTTCTTT
TRBV29-1,TRBJ2-1,TRBD2,-,CSVQRGGWGNEQFF,TGCAGCGTTCAGCGGGGGGGCTGGGGGAATGAGCAGTTCTTC
TRBV18,TRBJ2-6,-,many,CASLKESVGANVLTF,TGTGCCAGCCTTAAGGAGTCGGTCGGGGCCAACGTCCTGACTTTC
TRBV11-2,TRBJ2-7,TRBD1,-,CASSSRDRGGEQYF,TGTGCCAGCAGCTCCAGGGACAGGGGGGGCGAGCAGTACTTC
TRBV29-1,TRBJ1-2,-,few,CSVERTRPF,TGCAGCGTTGAACGGACCAGACCCTTC
TRBV7-8,TRBJ2-1,TRBD2,-,CASSPPLAGGGEQFF,TGTGCCAGCAGCCCTCCTTTAGCGGGGGGAGGAGAGCAGTTCTTC
TRBV28,TRBJ2-7,TRBD2,few,CASSTSGASSYEQYF,TGTGCCAGCAGCACGAGCGGGGCCAGCTCCTACGAGCAGTACTTC
TRBV3-1,TRBJ2-3,TRBD2,many,CASSQRGGASDTQYF,TGTGCCAGCAGCCAACGCGGGGGGGCCTCAGATACGCAGTATTTT
TRBV7-2,TRBJ2-6,TRBD1,-,CASSRDSLITGANVLTF,TGTGCCAGCAGCAGGGACAGCTTAATTACTGGGGCCAACGTCCTGACTTTC
TRBV6-2/TRBV6-3,TRBJ2-1,-,-,CASSPGTRHNEQFF,TGTGCCAGCAGTCCCGGGACACGCCACAATGAGCAGTTCTTC
TRBV7-9,TRBJ1-4,TRBD1,-,CASSPEDPGGSANEKLFF,TGTGCCAGCAGCCCCGAAGACCCAGGGGGCTCGGCTAATGAAAAACTGTTTTTT
TRBV28,TRBJ2-5,-,few,CASSSTAPGETQYF,TGTGCCAGCAGTTCGACTGCGCCGGGGGAGACCCAGTACTTC
TRBV5-1,TRBJ2-1,TRBD1,-,CASSPSGTGMYEQFF,TGCGCCAGCAGCCCATCCGGGACAGGGATGTATGAGCAGTTCTTC
TRBV29-1,TRBJ1-1,-,few,CSAAGGITEAFF,TGCAGCGCCGCGGGGGGTATCACTGAAGCTTTCTTT
TRBV10-3,TRBJ1-2,-,-,CATYREGYTF,TGTGCCACCTACCGAGAGGGCTACACCTTC
TRBV29-1,TRBJ2-3,-,-,CSVYGQFTDTQYF,TGCAGCGTCTACGGACAGTTCACAGATACGCAGTATTTT
TRBV7-2,TRBJ2-3,-,-,CASSFRDSDTQYF,TGTGCCAGCAGCTTTAGAGATTCAGATACGCAGTATTTT
TRBV3-1,TRBJ2-7,-,-,CASSQGPNIAYEQYF,TGTGCCAGCAGCCAAGGGCCCAATATCGCCTACGAGCAGTACTTC
TRBV6-2/TRBV6-3,TRBJ2-2,-,few,CASNALREVTGELFF,TGTGCCAGCAACGCACTCAGGGAGGTCACCGGGGAGCTGTTTTTT
TRBV7-9,TRBJ2-1,-,few,CASSSVTTYNEQFF,TGTGCCAGCAGCTCCGTGACCACTTACAATGAGCAGTTCTTC
TRBV7-2,TRBJ2-7,-,few,CASSLGAGNEQYF,TGTGCCAGCAGCTTAGGGGCCGGGAACGAGCAGTACTTC
TRBV5-5,TRBJ2-7,-,-,CASSLAVSDTEQYF,TGTGCCAGCAGCTTGGCCGTTTCCGATACCGAGCAGTACTTC
TRBV10-3,TRBJ2-2,-,many,CAISPGVPGELFF,TGTGCCATCAGCCCAGGGGTTCCCGGGGAGCTGTTTTTT
TRBV5-5,TRBJ1-5,-,-,CASSALGLNQPQHF,TGTGCCAGCAGCGCACTGGGGCTCAATCAGCCCCAGCATTTT
TRBV12-3/TRBV12-4,TRBJ2-2,-,few,CASSFLGTGELFF,TGTGCCAGCAGTTTCTTGGGGACCGGGGAGCTGTTTTTT
TRBV29-1,TRBJ2-3,-,many,CSVGVPSGVPTDTQYF,TGCAGCGTTGGGGTCCCGTCGGGGGTCCCCACAGATACGCAGTATTTT
TRBV6-1,TRBJ2-2,-,-,CASWAGTTNTGELFF,TGTGCCAGCTGGGCCGGGACAACAAACACCGGGGAGCTGTTTTTT
TRBV29-1,TRBJ1-2,-,many,CSVEQGNYGYTF,TGCAGCGTTGAGCAGGGTAACTATGGCTACACCTTC
TRBV20-1,TRBJ1-2,-,few,CSASPGGNGYTF,TGCAGTGCTAGCCCCGGGGGGAATGGCTACACCTTC
TRBV7-2,TRBJ1-6,TRBD1,many,CASSLARQGGNSPLHF,TGTGCCAGCAGCTTAGCCCGACAGGGGGGGAATTCACCCCTCCACTTT
TRBV25-1,TRBJ2-6,-,many,CASSDTPGAHGANVLTF,TGTGCCAGCAGTGACACCCCTGGGGCGCACGGGGCCAACGTCCTGACTTTC
TRBV12-3/TRBV12-4,TRBJ2-5,-,-,CASSRQNQETQYF,TGTGCCAGCAGTCGACAAAACCAAGAGACCCAGTACTTC
TRBV6-6,TRBJ1-2,-,-,CASASVPAGDYGYTF,TGTGCCAGCGCCTCAGTTCCTGCCGGTGACTATGGCTACACCTTC
TRBV11-2,TRBJ1-6,TRBD1,many,CASSFFQGVGSPLHF,TGTGCCAGCAGCTTTTTCCAGGGGGTAGGGTCACCCCTCCACTTT
TRBV2,TRBJ2-3,-,many,CASSEMGIETDTQYF,TGTGCCAGCAGTGAGATGGGGATAGAGACAGATACGCAGTATTTT
TRBV10-3,TRBJ2-4,-,-,CAIRDGAKNIQYF,TGTGCCATCAGGGACGGGGCCAAAAACATTCAGTACTTC
TRBV30,TRBJ1-1,-,many,CAWSVNTEAFF,TGTGCCTGGAGTGTAAACACTGAAGCTTTCTTT
TRBV4-3,TRBJ2-7,-,many,CASSRTISYEQYF,TGCGCCAGCAGCCGGACCATATCCTACGAGCAGTACTTC
TRBV27,TRBJ2-5,-,-,CASSLWKSETQYF,TGTGCCAGCAGTTTATGGAAGTCAGAGACCCAGTACTTC